Sequencing of this T cell receptor (beta chain) was carried out in a study of cytomegalovirus exposure and HLA in healthy donors. Study-wide context: In an early release, HLA-typed donors contributed tens of millions of unique TCR sequences. Study-wide findings and caveats: Per a later analysis, 16,951 TCR beta sequences showed association with HLA alleles at 0.05 false discovery rate. When analyzed later, the rates of TCR association showed variation by HLA locus, with DRB1 the most and HLA-C the fewest. Rarity held for most TCR sequences, but there were some public TCRs that occurred in many donors.

Note on this clone: What it binds is unknown.

It was with 60 Vbeta and 13 Jbeta primers that the PCR ran. Data came from immunoSEQ multiplex PCR; TCRdb stores just in-frame clones and leaves some out. Altogether about 190,000 clones are present, roughly three quarters being singletons, with the ten largest covering roughly 1.6%. This CDR3 has 22 amino acids. Germline CDR1 is MDHEN and CDR2 is SYDVKM. Losses at the gene ends were 6 bases for V and 0 bases for J; bases not matched to a gene: 23. This chain links TRBV28 with TRBJ1-4, with TRBD1 matching 9 bases. The sample comprised PBMCs. The TCR sequence derives from a young woman in good health and CMV-seronegative. CDR3 coding DNA: TGTGCCAGCAGAAGCACTACGGGACAGGGTAAAGGTTGGGGTGCAACTAATGAAAAACTGTTTTTT. Translated, it gives CASRSTTGQGKGWGATNEKLFF.